These T cell receptor beta chains were read from a single sample in a study of T-cell memory formation after mild COVID-19. From the 5' RACE reads, TCRdb called clonotypes with MiXCR, one entry per CDR3 protein. Of about 430,000 distinct CDR3 sequences listed, approximately 18% are singletons. Sequencing was done on a sample of PBMCs or a T cell subset sorted from them (not recorded which). Every receptor here comes from a man aged 18 to 35 who had mild COVID-19 (a few samples of this study predate the infection). Cell type and time point are not known. The conserved cysteine and the conserved F or W are not part of the CDR3 here. Clone size is given for some rows only: seen once, a few or many times, or a class if the clone is expanded.

abundance	v_gene	CDR3aa
many	TRBV9	ASSVSGGEDTQY
NA	TRBV20-1	RAGGPSSYNEQF
NA	TRBV7-9	ASKRVSYNEQF
NA	TRBV5-1	ASSLNRGTNSPLH
NA	TRBV5-5	ASGLGQGSNTGELF
few	TRBV29-1	SDEQGYGYT
NA	TRBV5-5	ASSLDRGEFSNTGELF
NA	TRBV5-6	ASSSGTSGTYEQY
few	TRBV4-3	ASSQDGGIGTDTQY
many	TRBV19	ASSIRPYNSPLH
NA	TRBV7-9	ASSPRTGGYEAF
NA	TRBV7-9	ASSLMTGLNSHLH
many	TRBV4-1	ASSQVRLGGYT
many	TRBV5-1	ASSLALSGTDPYEQY
many	TRBV20-1	SASPGVPTEAF
NA	TRBV4-3	ASSLWTGFEQF
few	TRBV7-9	ASSLPTSGGEHEQY
few	TRBV29-1	SVEAPNTGELF
few	TRBV6-6	ASRVGVEELF
many	TRBV5-1	ASSLRGEVSGELF
few	TRBV12-3/TRBV12-4	ASSPGTSGSADTQY
few	TRBV6-2/TRBV6-3	ASNYADTQY
few	TRBV5-1	ASSLPTGTSTDTQY
NA	TRBV7-2	ASSLGGWDQETQY
NA	TRBV6-2/TRBV6-3	ASGTGFNEQY
many	TRBV20-1	SATLETGDGYT
many	TRBV4-1	ASSLYSSGGGTGELF
NA	TRBV6-2/TRBV6-3	ASSKQGPGSDTQY
NA	TRBV5-1	ASSLGLAGGYDEQY
few	TRBV7-2	ASSLVTGGQPQH
few	TRBV7-9	ASTSTGDSPLH
NA	TRBV20-1	SARHSGTVNTEAF
few	TRBV5-1	ASSPGVGEHQPQH
many	TRBV5-4	ASSGRDIQETQY
NA	TRBV7-2	ASSPDMGEKLF
few	TRBV3-2	AIRRSSGGPLLT
few	TRBV11-2	ASSPGTIMVTDTQY
few	TRBV23-1	ASSRLGGPYTGELF
once	TRBV5-1	ASTPAGTGNYEQY
many	TRBV2	ASSNNEQF
NA	TRBV5-1	ASKDRGLSDTQY